A selection of T cell receptor beta chains follows, all from one sample in a study of shared clonotypes between healthy human individuals. Data came from immunoSEQ multiplex PCR; TCRdb stores just in-frame clones and leaves some out. The sample shows 740,000 or so clones, around three quarters of them seen only once. The specimen was memory CD4+ T cells sorted from blood. These receptors were taken from a woman aged 30 to 39 in good health. The CDR3 runs from the conserved cysteine through the conserved F or W. The order of the fields is clone size, D gene, J gene, V gene, CDR3 length, CDR3 protein, CDR3 DNA. The D gene is left open where the match is weak. Expanded clones are given a class, and other clones once, few, many or no size at all.

NA,NA,TRBJ1-1,TRBV2,13,CASSVEGNTEAFF,TGTGCCAGCAGTGTTGAGGGAAACACTGAAGCTTTCTTT
NA,NA,TRBJ2-4,TRBV28,17,CASSFLQGRPEKNIQYF,TGTGCCAGCAGTTTCCTCCAGGGGAGGCCTGAGAAAAACATTCAGTACTTC
NA,NA,TRBJ2-7,TRBV20-1,11,CSASLLYEQYF,TGCAGTGCCAGCCTACTCTACGAGCAGTACTTC
NA,TRBD2,TRBJ2-1,TRBV28,17,CASRRGRSQSSYNEQFF,TGTGCCAGCAGGCGCGGGAGGTCTCAGAGCTCCTACAATGAGCAGTTCTTC
NA,TRBD2,TRBJ2-7,TRBV30,15,CAWKRGGIHPYEQYF,TGTGCCTGGAAGCGGGGCGGGATCCACCCTTACGAGCAGTACTTC
NA,NA,TRBJ1-3,TRBV29-1,11,CSVDSGSTIYF,TGCAGCGTTGATTCCGGGAGCACCATATATTTT
NA,NA,TRBJ1-3,TRBV15,13,CATSVSSGNTIYF,TGTGCCACCAGCGTCAGCTCTGGAAACACCATATATTTT
NA,NA,TRBJ1-5,TRBV19,13,CASSGQQGQPQHF,TGTGCCAGTAGCGGACAACAGGGACAGCCCCAGCATTTT
NA,NA,TRBJ1-1,TRBV18,14,CASSPEPGNTEAFF,TGTGCCAGCTCACCCGAGCCAGGGAACACTGAAGCTTTCTTT
NA,NA,TRBJ1-3,TRBV7-6,17,CASSLEERSGKGNTIYF,TGTGCCAGCAGCCTAGAGGAAAGGAGCGGCAAGGGAAACACCATATATTTT
NA,NA,TRBJ2-5,TRBV28,17,CASKQERVSNRQETQYF,TGTGCCAGCAAACAGGAACGAGTTAGTAACCGACAAGAGACCCAGTACTTC
NA,NA,TRBJ2-3,TRBV6-5,15,CASSRGDQVADTQYF,TGTGCCAGCTCACGAGGGGACCAAGTCGCAGATACGCAGTATTTT
NA,NA,TRBJ1-1,TRBV6-1,13,CASSESGNTEAFF,TGTGCCAGCAGTGAATCGGGGAACACTGAAGCTTTCTTT
few,TRBD1,TRBJ1-2,TRBV18,17,CASPPWEQTGNNYGYTF,TGTGCCAGCCCCCCGTGGGAACAGACAGGGAATAACTATGGCTACACCTTC
NA,NA,TRBJ1-1,TRBV28,15,CASSPASTTNTEAFF,TGTGCCAGCAGTCCTGCGAGCACCACTAACACTGAAGCTTTCTTT
NA,TRBD2,TRBJ2-1,TRBV7-6,14,CASSQLAGVNEQFF,TGTGCCAGCAGCCAACTAGCGGGAGTCAACGAGCAGTTCTTC
NA,TRBD2,TRBJ2-2,TRBV2,15,CASSAGLAGIGELFF,TGTGCCAGCAGTGCGGGACTAGCGGGAATCGGGGAGCTGTTTTTT
NA,NA,TRBJ1-2,TRBV5-4,16,CASSLDFGPTNYGYTF,TGTGCCAGCAGCTTGGATTTCGGACCTACTAACTATGGCTACACCTTC
NA,NA,TRBJ1-1,TRBV5-6,16,CASSTLDRRRNTEAFF,TGTGCCAGCAGCACCCTTGACAGGCGGCGGAACACTGAAGCTTTCTTT
NA,NA,TRBJ1-2,TRBV28,12,CASSLTPLGYTF,TGTGCCAGCAGTTTAACACCCCTCGGCTACACCTTC
once,TRBD2,TRBJ2-7,TRBV4-1,16,CASSQASSGKSYEQYF,TGCGCCAGCAGCCAAGCGAGTAGCGGGAAGTCCTACGAGCAGTACTTC
few,NA,TRBJ2-1,TRBV5-1,15,CASSLASISYNEQFF,TGCGCCAGCAGCCTAGCTTCTATCTCCTACAATGAGCAGTTCTTC
few,TRBD1,TRBJ2-3,TRBV5-4,13,CASSLVGGDTQYF,TGTGCCAGCAGCTTGGTAGGGGGCGATACGCAGTATTTT
NA,NA,TRBJ2-1,TRBV28,13,CASTSSTYNEQFF,TGTGCCAGCACCTCATCTACCTACAATGAGCAGTTCTTC
NA,NA,TRBJ2-7,TRBV27,16,CASSLSPGLASYEQYF,TGTGCCAGCAGTCTATCCCCCGGGCTAGCATCCTACGAGCAGTACTTC
once,NA,TRBJ2-7,TRBV6-6,11,CASSYVDEQYF,TGTGCCAGCAGCTACGTAGACGAGCAGTACTTC
NA,NA,TRBJ1-4,TRBV5-1,15,CASSWGDRKNEKLFF,TGCGCCAGCAGCTGGGGAGACAGAAAAAATGAAAAACTGTTTTTT
NA,TRBD1,TRBJ1-1,TRBV29-1,14,CSVGDRGPNTEAFF,TGCAGCGTTGGGGACAGGGGACCAAACACTGAAGCTTTCTTT
NA,NA,TRBJ2-1,TRBV6-1,17,CASSEAPMGTPRNEQFF,TGTGCCAGCAGTGAAGCGCCCATGGGGACCCCTCGGAATGAGCAGTTCTTC